These 25 T cell receptor beta chains originate from one sample sequenced in a study of OX40 agonist ivuxolimab in advanced cancers. Produced via immunoSEQ multiplex PCR; TCRdb's table is partial and in-frame only. Of some 91,000 clones listed, around 87% are singletons. The material was CD4+ or CD8+ T cells sorted from blood, obtained in a trial of the OX40 agonist ivuxolimab. The origin of the receptors is an adult with an advanced solid tumor such as melanoma, head and neck, liver or kidney cancer.

The chain employs TRBV19 and TRBJ1-3; tentative D call: TRBD1 (6 bases). V was trimmed by 6 bases and J by 2 bases, leaving 17 bases between them. The germline V gene encodes CDR1 LNHDA and CDR2 SQIVND (reference sequence). The CDR3 spans 16 residues. CDR3 sequence (DNA): TGTGCCAGTAGCGTGTCCGGGACACGGACTGGAAACACCATATATTTT. It codes for CASSVSGTRTGNTIYF. The complete variable domain, with remaining parts taken from reference TRBV19 and TRBJ1-3, reads DGGITQSPKYLFRKEGQNVTLSCEQNLNHDAMYWYRQDPGQGLRLIYYSQIVNDFQKGDIAEGYSVSREKKESFPLTVTSAQKNPTAFYLCASSVSGTRTGNTIYFGEGSWLTVV.

V gene TRBV14 combines with J gene TRBJ2-3, with TRBD2 matching over 13 bases. This CDR3 comprises 16 residues. Germline V gene lookup returns CDR1 SGHDN and CDR2 FVKESK. The V gene end was trimmed by 1 base and the J gene end by 4 bases; junction bases not matched to a gene: 2. The CDR3 DNA sequence: TGTGCCAGCAGCCAAGGGACTAGCGGGAGTTCAGATACGCAGTATTTT. Encoded protein: CASSQGTSGSSDTQYF.

This chain uses TRBV11-2 with TRBJ2-5; 7 bases are a match to TRBD1. The junction had 2 bases not matched to a gene; V was cut back by 3 bases and J by 4 bases. Germline CDR1 and CDR2: SGHAT and FQNNGV. The CDR3 runs to 13 residues. This chain's CDR3 is CASSLRQGETQYF. CDR3 sequence (DNA): TGTGCCAGCAGCTTGAGACAGGGAGAGACCCAGTACTTC. The full variable domain, with the rest looked up from reference TRBV11-2 and TRBJ2-5, is EAGVAQSPRYKIIEKRQSVAFWCNPISGHATLYWYQQILGQGPKLLIQFQNNGVVDDSQLPKDRFSAERLKGVDSTLKIQPAKLEDSAVYLCASSLRQGETQYFGPGTRLLVL.

The J gene is TRBJ2-7, the V gene TRBV21-1; TRBD2, the table's D call, was not compared with the DNA. TRBV21-1 is termed a pseudogene. This CDR3 has 15 residues. The CDR3 sequence: CASSDVSGGAYEQYF. The CDR3 bases are TGTGCCAGCAGCGACGTTAGCGGAGGTGCCTACGAGCAGTACTTC.

The table lists this clone with a few counts. J is TRBJ2-2 and V is TRBV11-3, with D possibly matching TRBD1 (6 bases). Germline loops: CDR1 SGHNT, CDR2 YENEEA. Between the trimmed V and J ends, which lost 4 bases and 4 bases, there was a span of 13 bases. This CDR3 contains 15 residues. This CDR3 is CASSSNRVGTGELFF. The CDR3 nucleotides read TGTGCCAGCAGCTCTAACAGGGTCGGCACCGGGGAGCTGTTTTTT.

The chain carries TRBV5-1 and TRBJ1-1; D may be TRBD1 (6 bases). CDR3 length equals 14 residues. Deletions cut 4 bases from V and 1 base from J, with 11 bases between. Germline V gene sequence: CDR1 SGHRS, CDR2 YFSETQ. The CDR3 nucleotides read TGCGCCAGCAGCCCCGGGGGGCCGAACACTGAAGCTTTCTTT. Encoded protein: CASSPGGPNTEAFF.

This clone has just a few counts. The V gene is TRBV6-1, the J gene TRBJ1-3, with 8 bases lining up with TRBD1. This CDR3 has 18 residues. Germline V CDR1 and CDR2: MNHNS, SASEGT. V shed 4 bases, J shed 0 bases, and the junction held 11 bases outside the gene matches. CDR3 sequence reads: CASSGPRGLLNSGNTIYF. The CDR3 DNA is TGTGCCAGCAGTGGACCCAGGGGGCTACTAAACTCTGGAAACACCATATATTTT.

The chain combines TRBV15 with TRBJ1-3, with D possibly matching TRBD1 (6 bases). The V gene lost 1 base and the J gene lost 4 bases, with 14 bases spanning the gap. The CDR3 contains 16 residues. Germline CDR1 LNHNV, CDR2 YYDKDF (reference sequence). CDR3 amino acids: CATSRGNRESGNTIYF. Here the CDR3 DNA reads TGTGCCACCAGCAGAGGGAACAGGGAGTCAGGAAACACCATATATTTT.

The J gene is TRBJ1-5, the V gene TRBV19, with TRBD1 identical over 9 bases. V lost 7 bases, J lost 1 base, and 5 bases stayed unmatched. CDR1 LNHDA and CDR2 SQIVND come from the germline V gene (reference sequence). The CDR3 covers 15 residues. The CDR3 here is CASNTGGRSNQPQHF. In DNA, the CDR3 is TGTGCCAGTAATACAGGGGGCCGAAGCAATCAGCCCCAGCATTTT.

The genes are TRBV28 and TRBJ1-5; 7 positions match TRBD1. There are 13 residues in the CDR3. Germline CDR1 MDHEN, CDR2 SYDVKM. With V trimmed by 4 bases and J by 4 bases, 1 base remained unmatched. As DNA, the CDR3 is TGTGCCAGCAGTTCACAGGGGAATCAGCCCCAGCATTTT. Its translation: CASSSQGNQPQHF.

This chain connects TRBV2 to TRBJ1-6; D is unresolved. The CDR3 is 17 amino acids. Looked up from germline, CDR1 is SNHLY and CDR2 is FYNNEI. The V end lost 2 bases, the J end lost 2 bases, and 13 bases lay between the germline ends. The chain's CDR3 is CASSEFRSRAYNSPLHF. The CDR3, as DNA: TGTGCCAGCAGTGAATTCAGGTCGCGGGCCTATAATTCACCCCTCCACTTT.

The J gene is TRBJ1-1, the V gene TRBV30; 8 bases are a match to TRBD1. V was pared by 4 bases and J by 7 bases, with 5 bases of the junction left unmatched. The CDR3 consists of 12 residues. CDR1 GTSNPN and CDR2 SVGIG come from the germline V gene (reference sequence). The CDR3 DNA follows: TGTGCCTGGACAAGGGGACAGGTTGAAGCTTTCTTT. This translates into CAWTRGQVEAFF.

The chain recombines TRBV28 with TRBJ1-4, with 8 bases matching TRBD1. The germline V gene encodes CDR1 MDHEN and CDR2 SYDVKM. With 3 bases clipped from V and 6 bases from J, the junction kept 3 bases outside the gene matches. The CDR3 loop spans 14 amino acids. This CDR3 reads CASSLDRVDEKLFF. The CDR3 bases are TGTGCCAGCAGTTTGGACAGGGTAGATGAAAAACTGTTTTTT. Using reference TRBV28 and TRBJ1-4 for the parts outside the CDR3, the full variable domain is DVKVTQSSRYLVKRTGEKVFLECVQDMDHENMFWYRQDPGLGLRLIYFSYDVKMKEKGDIPEGYSVSREKKERFSLILESASTNQTSMYLCASSLDRVDEKLFFGSGTQLSVL.

The chain links TRBV28 to TRBJ2-7, with D uncertain. This CDR3 contains 12 residues. Trimming shortened V by 5 bases and J by 3 bases, and 8 bases separated the two germline ends. Germline V gene lookup returns CDR1 MDHEN and CDR2 SYDVKM. The CDR3 nucleotides read TGTGCCAGCAGTCCCCCGTACTACGAGCAGTACTTC. This translates into CASSPPYYEQYF.

The V call is TRBV5-1, the J call TRBJ2-7; 10 nucleotides line up with TRBD2. The J segment lost 2 bases and the V segment lost 0 bases, leaving 11 bases of the junction unmatched. The germline gives CDR1 SGHRS, CDR2 YFSETQ. CDR3 size: 18 residues. The CDR3 nucleotides are TGCGCCAGCAGCTTGGTTGCTAGCGGGAGCCCCGGGGCCTACGAGCAGTACTTC. This translates into CASSLVASGSPGAYEQYF. Full variable domain (outside the CDR3, taken from reference TRBV5-1 and TRBJ2-7): KAGVTQTPRYLIKTRGQQVTLSCSPISGHRSVSWYQQTPGQGLQFLFEYFSETQRNKGNFPGRFSGRQFSNSRSEMNVSTLELGDSALYLCASSLVASGSPGAYEQYFGPGTRLTVT.

This clone was seen a handful of times. V is TRBV2 and J is TRBJ1-2; 8 bases map to TRBD1. The CDR3 extends over 14 amino acids. Trimming at V came to 3 bases and at J to 3 bases, leaving 3 bases not matched to a gene. CDR1 and CDR2 from the germline V gene are SNHLY and FYNNEI. The CDR3 sequence is CASSDPDRDYGYTF. Written as DNA, the CDR3 is TGTGCCAGCAGTGATCCGGACAGGGACTATGGCTACACCTTC.

CDR3: CASSMVSGPSYNEQFF. In DNA, the CDR3 is TGTGCCAGTAGTATGGTTAGCGGGCCCTCCTACAATGAGCAGTTCTTC. V gene TRBV19 combines with J gene TRBJ2-1, with TRBD2 matching over 7 bases. The CDR3 is 16 residues long. With V trimmed by 3 bases and J by 0 bases, 5 bases remained unmatched. The germline gives CDR1 LNHDA, CDR2 SQIVND (reference sequence).

This chain uses TRBV6-5 with TRBJ2-1; TRBD2 agrees at 10 bases. V gave up 6 bases and J gave up 4 bases; unmatched junction bases: 6. Germline CDR1 is MNHEY and CDR2 is SVGAGI. The CDR3 has 15 amino acids. In nucleotides, the CDR3 is TGTGCCAGCAGAAAACCGGGACTAGCGTACAATGAGCAGTTCTTC. Translated: CASRKPGLAYNEQFF.

This clone was seen just once. The chain recombines TRBV7-9 with TRBJ2-1; the D gene is possibly TRBD1 (6 bases). This CDR3 is 15 amino acids long. Trimming stripped 5 bases from V and 0 bases from J, with 11 bases between. The germline V gene has CDR1 SEHNR and CDR2 FQNEAQ (reference sequence). CDR3 DNA: TGTGCCAGCAGCCAGGGGACCGCCTCCTACAATGAGCAGTTCTTC. It encodes CASSQGTASYNEQFF.

This clone was recorded once. The J gene is TRBJ1-5, the V gene TRBV7-2; perhaps TRBD1 as D (5 bases). Germline V lookup: CDR1 SGHTA, CDR2 FQGNSA. The CDR3 length is 13 residues. V lost 5 bases to trimming and J lost 4 bases, with 9 bases between them. The CDR3 region is CASSPDRNQPQHF. The CDR3 DNA follows: TGTGCCAGCAGCCCCGACAGAAATCAGCCCCAGCATTTT.

The CDR3, as DNA: TGTGCCAGCTCACCACGGGACAGCCCGCCGACTAGCGCCCGCGAGTCAGATACGCAGTATTTT. Protein product: CASSPRDSPPTSARESDTQYF. This chain connects TRBV18 to TRBJ2-3, with D maybe TRBD2 (8 bases). Germline CDR1 is KGHSH and CDR2 is LQKENI. Between the trimmed V and J ends, which lost 1 base and 4 bases, there was a span of 30 bases. The CDR3 has 21 residues.

This clone was observed a few times. J is TRBJ2-5 and V is TRBV13; D is perhaps TRBD2 (8 bases). Germline assignment: CDR1 PRHDT and CDR2 FYEKMQ (reference sequence). Trimming left V 5 bases short and J 5 bases short, with 21 bases between. This CDR3 comprises 16 residues. CDR3 sequence reads: CASSTRQGSGGETQYF. The CDR3 coding sequence is TGTGCCAGCAGCACCCGACAGGGATCGGGAGGGGAGACCCAGTACTTC.

The chain is built from TRBV29-1 and TRBJ1-2; unclear D gene. Germline CDR1 reads SQVTM; CDR2 reads ANQGSEA. The germline V and J ends were trimmed by 3 bases and 6 bases, with 11 bases remaining between them. The CDR3 runs to 12 residues. CDR3 coding DNA: TGCAGCGTTGACGGGCTTAGGGATGGCTACACCTTC. It specifies CSVDGLRDGYTF.

The chain uses TRBV4-1 and TRBJ1-1; no definite D call. Trimming shortened V by 4 bases and J by 0 bases, and 9 bases separated the two germline ends. CDR1 is MGHRA, CDR2 YSYEKL, per germline. This CDR3 is 14 amino acids long. This chain's CDR3 is CASSLSLVNTEAFF. The CDR3 DNA follows: TGCGCCAGCAGCCTTTCTCTGGTGAACACTGAAGCTTTCTTT.

The chain employs TRBV10-3 and TRBJ2-3; D might be TRBD2 (6 bases). Trimming pared 6 bases from V and 4 bases from J, leaving 14 bases between. Germline V CDR1 and CDR2: ENHRY, SYGVKD. The CDR3 spans 14 residues. The CDR3 here is CAIRGTPGADTQYF. CDR3 DNA sequence: TGTGCCATCAGAGGGACCCCGGGGGCAGATACGCAGTATTTT.